This T cell receptor (beta chain) was sequenced during a study of T-cell memory formation after mild COVID-19. This clonotype occurred many times. The V and J ends lost 2 bases and 5 bases respectively, with 3 bases between them. The CDR3 covers 12 residues. TCRdb analysed the 5' RACE reads with MiXCR anew, one entry per CDR3 protein. The data show 390,000 or so distinct CDR3 sequences, roughly 15% seen once. The TCR comes from a man in his late teens or twenties who had mild COVID-19 (a few samples of this study predate the infection). Cell type and time point are not known. The chain uses TRBV12-3 or TRBV12-4 and TRBJ2-2; D not certain. The sequenced material came from PBMCs or a T cell subset sorted from them (not recorded which). The CDR3 region has the DNA TGTGCCAGCAGTTTAAGGACCGGGGAGCTGTTTTTT. Its protein is CASSLRTGELFF.